The sequence of this TCR beta chain was determined in a study of OX40 agonist ivuxolimab in advanced cancers. Study-wide results and limits: With doses of 0.1-3.0 mg/kg, partial responders showed among the lowest clonal expansion. On average, CD8+ T cells had more expanded clones than CD4+.

V trimming: 6 bases; J trimming: 4 bases; junction bases outside the gene matches: 8. This CDR3 has 15 residues. The germline V gene has CDR1 MNHNS and CDR2 SASEGT. A word on this clone: Its antigen is unknown.

The repertoire was sequenced with immunoSEQ multiplex PCR; TCRdb's copy has only in-frame clones and lacks some. The sample lists under 40,000 clones, over 60% seen once, with roughly 19% in the top ten. Enrollment shut out patients with autoimmune disease history or systemic immunosuppression. The source material was CD4+ or CD8+ T cells sorted from blood, sampled in a trial of the OX40 agonist ivuxolimab. The sequence derives from an adult with an advanced solid tumor such as melanoma, head and neck, liver or kidney cancer. The chain is built from TRBV6-1 and TRBJ2-2; 7 nucleotides align to TRBD1. CDR3 nucleotide sequence: TGTGCCAGCAGGTCGACAGGGTTGGGCACCGGGGAGCTGTTTTTT. It codes for CASRSTGLGTGELFF.